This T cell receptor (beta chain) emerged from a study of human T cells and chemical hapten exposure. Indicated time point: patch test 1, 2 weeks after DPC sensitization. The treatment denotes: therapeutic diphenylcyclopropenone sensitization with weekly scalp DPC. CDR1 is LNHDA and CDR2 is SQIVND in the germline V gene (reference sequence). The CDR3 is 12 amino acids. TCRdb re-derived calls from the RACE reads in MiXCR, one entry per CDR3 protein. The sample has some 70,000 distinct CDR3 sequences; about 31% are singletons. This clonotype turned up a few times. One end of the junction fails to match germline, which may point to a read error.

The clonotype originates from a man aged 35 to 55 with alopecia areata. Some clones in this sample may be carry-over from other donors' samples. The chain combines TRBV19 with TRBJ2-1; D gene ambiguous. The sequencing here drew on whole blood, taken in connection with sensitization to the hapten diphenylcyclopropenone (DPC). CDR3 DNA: TGTGCCAGTAGTCCAGACGCCCGAGGTTTGGTCTTC. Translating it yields CASSPDARGLVF.